This T cell receptor beta chain was observed in a study of T-cell reconstitution after alpha-beta-depleted transplantation in children. It was with unique molecular identifiers that the TCRbeta library was prepared. TCRdb processed the PCR reads anew with MiXCR; each CDR3 protein has one entry. The sample records around 300,000 distinct CDR3 sequences, around 10% being singletons. Trimming cost V 5 bases and J 2 bases; bases outside gene matches: 9. The CDR3 loop spans 15 amino acids. Overall study findings and caveats: The high TCRbeta diversity at day 60 in some patients came from surviving recipient T cells and thymic progenitors. The origin of alpha-beta T cells about two months after transplant was reportedly several hundred expanded graft clones. Fresh T-cell production supplied most of the T-cell counts and diversity seen one year after transplant.

This clonotype has a count of ten or more. Its antigen is unknown. This TCR derives from a male patient aged 2-10 years who had a stem cell transplant for chronic granulomatous disease, so the T cells may come from the graft donor. The chain combines TRBV12-3 or TRBV12-4 with TRBJ2-7, with 7 bases fitting TRBD1. The sequenced sample was peripheral blood, obtained 180 days after TCRalphabeta/CD19-depleted stem cell transplant. CDR3 sequence (DNA): TGTGCCAGCAGTCCACAGGGGAAGGCCACCTACGAGCAGTACTTC. Its translation is CASSPQGKATYEQYF.